This entry lists 16 T cell receptor beta chains sequenced from one sample in a study of T cells in localized non-small cell lung cancer. Some clones are missing from TCRdb's copy, which holds only in-frame ones; the method was immunoSEQ multiplex PCR. Among some 15,000 clones listed, approximately 85% were seen once. Sequencing was performed on peripheral blood, taken before any cancer treatment. The receptors here all came from a woman between 40 and 69 years old with stage I lung adenocarcinoma.

This clone turned up a few times. The V and J genes are TRBV15 and TRBJ2-7, with TRBD1 matching over 7 bases. With V trimmed by 1 base and J by 5 bases, 8 bases remained unmatched. The germline CDR1 and CDR2 sequences are LNHNV and YYDKDF (reference sequence). This CDR3 contains 15 residues. The CDR3 spells CATSRGSHRGNEQYF. The CDR3 DNA sequence: TGTGCCACCAGCAGAGGTTCTCACAGGGGTAACGAGCAGTACTTC.

The V and J genes are TRBV11-2 and TRBJ1-2; D is ambiguous. There are 12 residues in the CDR3. Trimming left V 5 bases short and J 8 bases short, with 12 bases between. CDR1 and CDR2 (germline): SGHAT, FQNNGV. The CDR3 DNA is TGTGCCAGCAGCCTTTTGGGTTCAGGCTACACCTTC. Translating it yields CASSLLGSGYTF.

This clone was observed once. The rearrangement joins TRBV27 to TRBJ2-5; 9 bases agree with TRBD1. The CDR3 is 17 amino acids. CDR1 and CDR2 from the germline V gene are MNHEY and SMNVEV (reference sequence). J was trimmed by 5 bases and V by 9 bases; bases with no gene match: 19. This CDR3 is CASTSPGQGPFGETQYF. The CDR3 DNA sequence: TGTGCCAGTACGAGCCCGGGACAGGGCCCTTTCGGGGAGACCCAGTACTTC.

V is TRBV27 and J is TRBJ2-1, with 12 bases aligning to TRBD2. CDR3 length: 16 amino acids. In germline, CDR1 is MNHEY, CDR2 SMNVEV (reference sequence). After removal of 6 bases from V and 8 bases from J, the junction contained 11 bases not matched to a gene. CDR3 region: CASSSLAGGIFYEQFF. CDR3 DNA sequence: TGTGCCAGCAGCTCGCTAGCGGGGGGGATCTTCTATGAGCAGTTCTTC.

This clone showed up just a few times. The CDR3, as DNA: TGCGCCAGCAGCCTCGTGGAAGGAGAGCAGTTCTTC. This sequence encodes CASSLVEGEQFF. J is TRBJ2-1 and V is TRBV4-3; D unclear. CDR1 is LGHNA, CDR2 YSLEER, per germline. The CDR3 runs 12 residues. V dropped 4 bases and J dropped 10 bases, with 11 bases sitting between them.

This clone was seen more than once but under ten times. The V gene is TRBV5-4, the J gene TRBJ2-5; 10 bases line up with TRBD2. The junction had 5 bases not matched to a gene; V was cut back by 3 bases and J by 3 bases. CDR1 and CDR2 from the germline V gene are SGHNT and YYREEE (reference sequence). The CDR3 covers 15 residues. The chain's CDR3 is CASSSPSGSKETQYF. The CDR3, as DNA: TGTGCCAGCAGCTCCCCTAGCGGGAGCAAAGAGACCCAGTACTTC.

The V call is TRBV18, the J call TRBJ1-4; D may be TRBD1 (5 bases). Between the trimmed V and J ends, which lost 3 bases and 0 bases, there was a span of 14 bases. There are 17 residues in the CDR3. CDR1 is KGHSH, CDR2 LQKENI, per germline. The CDR3 loop reads CASSPFVGGSTNEKLFF. As DNA, the CDR3 is TGTGCCAGCTCACCTTTCGTCGGGGGGTCAACTAATGAAAAACTGTTTTTT.

This sequence joins TRBV19 and TRBJ1-4; TRBD1 is a possible D gene (5 bases). The V gene lost 8 bases and the J gene lost 6 bases, with 19 bases spanning the gap. This CDR3 is 15 amino acids long. Germline V gene lookup returns CDR1 LNHDA and CDR2 SQIVND (reference sequence). Here the CDR3 DNA reads TGTGCCAGTCAAGGGACCGCCTGGACCCATGAAAAACTGTTTTTT. It specifies CASQGTAWTHEKLFF.

V gene TRBV15 combines with J gene TRBJ1-2; D gene unclear. The length of the CDR3 is 15 residues. CDR1 and CDR2 from the germline V gene are LNHNV and YYDKDF (reference sequence). The V gene lost 1 base and the J gene lost 0 bases, with 9 bases spanning the gap. CDR3 protein: CATSRGQDPNYGYTF. The CDR3 DNA reads TGTGCCACCAGCAGAGGTCAGGACCCTAACTATGGCTACACCTTC.

J is TRBJ2-1 and V is TRBV9; D possibly corresponds to TRBD1 (5 bases). Germline CDR1 SGDLS, CDR2 YYNGEE. The length of the CDR3 is 14 residues. Trimming removed 0 bases at V and 3 bases at J, with 7 bases between. CDR3 sequence (DNA): TGTGCCAGCAGCGTAGTACAGGTCTACAATGAGCAGTTCTTC. It is translated as CASSVVQVYNEQFF. Using reference TRBV9 and TRBJ2-1 for the parts outside the CDR3, the full variable domain is DSGVTQTPKHLITATGQRVTLRCSPRSGDLSVYWYQQSLDQGLQFLIQYYNGEERAKGNILERFSAQQFPDLHSELNLSSLELGDSALYFCASSVVQVYNEQFFGPGTRLTVL.

V and J are TRBV7-3 and TRBJ2-1; no reliable D call. CDR1 and CDR2 from the germline V gene are SGHTA and FQGTGA. V was pared by 3 bases and J by 5 bases, with 14 bases between. CDR3 size: 15 residues. CDR3 amino acids: CASSFSSSWNNEQFF. In DNA form, the CDR3 reads TGTGCCAGCAGCTTTTCCTCCTCTTGGAACAATGAGCAGTTCTTC.

This clone was seen just once. The sample has other DNA sequences that encode this CDR3 too. The rearrangement links TRBV5-1 to TRBJ2-1, with 10 bases fitting TRBD1. Germline CDR1 and CDR2: SGHRS and YFSETQ. The CDR3 is 14 residues long. V dropped 0 bases and J dropped 7; count of bases not matched to a gene: 1. CDR3 DNA sequence: TGCGCCAGCAGCTTGGGACAGGGGGCAAATGAGCAGTTCTTC. Its translation: CASSLGQGANEQFF.

V gene TRBV10-3 combines with J gene TRBJ1-1; D is ambiguous. CDR1 and CDR2 (germline): ENHRY, SYGVKD. The CDR3 consists of 12 residues. V lost 3 bases, J lost 5 bases, and 7 bases lay in between. The CDR3 DNA sequence: TGTGCCATCAGTGACACTCGAACTGAAGCTTTCTTT. Its protein product is CAISDTRTEAFF.

The table lists this clone with a count of one. V gene TRBV5-6 combines with J gene TRBJ1-2; D is ambiguous. The CDR3 has 12 amino acids. From germline, CDR1 is SGHDT and CDR2 YYEEEE. Trimming removed 2 bases at V and 4 bases at J, with 6 bases between. In DNA, the CDR3 is TGTGCCAGCAGCTTAAGTCTCTATGGCTACACCTTC. Its translation: CASSLSLYGYTF.

This sequence joins TRBV6-6 and TRBJ1-5, with unresolved D. The CDR3 is made up of 13 amino acids. The V gene's germline CDR1 is MNHNY and CDR2 SVGAGI (reference sequence). V lost 0 bases and J 5 bases, leaving 5 bases between the germline ends. CDR3 sequence: CASSYSRDQPQHF. CDR3 sequence (DNA): TGTGCCAGCAGTTACTCGAGGGATCAGCCCCAGCATTTT.

This chain links TRBV18 with TRBJ1-2; D not certain. The CDR3 has 14 residues. Trimming pared 6 bases from V and 0 bases from J, leaving 11 bases between. Germline V gene lookup returns CDR1 KGHSH and CDR2 LQKENI. The CDR3 nucleotides read TGTGCCAGCTCTCCCCCGGCAGCTAACTATGGCTACACCTTC. As protein: CASSPPAANYGYTF.